This TCR beta chain emerged from a study of identifying expanded T cells in peripheral blood. Study results and caveats: Differentially abundant clones: about 1.2 between replicates, 16.4 at approximately 14 days, less than 20 at four. Clone count variance between approximately two-week samples rose with total template count.

The germline V gene encodes CDR1 MNHEY and CDR2 SVGAGI. The CDR3 is 12 residues long. The ends were cut back, 8 bases at V and 7 bases at J, with 11 bases in the middle. Using immunoSEQ multiplex PCR, the repertoire was profiled, and TCRdb retains in-frame clones only, with some absent. The sample records over 80,000 clones, approximately 83% being singletons. Worth noting for this clone: What it binds is unknown.

The genes are TRBV6-5 and TRBJ1-4; D possibly corresponds to TRBD1 (6 bases). This TCR was recovered from a person between 18 and 75 years old in good health. Sequenced input: blood. The CDR3 region is CASAKGGEKLFF. The CDR3 nucleotides are TGTGCCAGCGCGAAGGGGGGTGAAAAACTGTTTTTT.